This T cell receptor beta chain derives from a study of cytomegalovirus exposure and HLA in healthy donors. Whole-study results and caveats: There were about 160 TCR beta chains listed as cytomegalovirus-associated.

This PCR relied on a set of 60 Vbeta primers and 13 Jbeta primers. In the authors' workflow: There were about 88 million unique TCR beta chains by a later count, and some 11 million of them were shared. TCRdb's copy holds only in-frame clones and misses some; the assay was immunoSEQ multiplex PCR. That table supplies the V and J calls and clone size; D and trimming were determined from the DNA. The data contain under 170,000 clones, about 60% of them singletons. The CDR3 is made up of 13 amino acids. The V gene's germline CDR1 is SGHRS and CDR2 YFSETQ. Trimming took 4 bases from V and 4 from J, leaving 11 bases between them. This clone appeared once. Its target is not known.

The receptor was isolated from a woman aged 60-75 years in good health and CMV-seropositive. V and J are TRBV5-1 and TRBJ1-1; D gene unclear. Sequences were obtained from PBMCs. CDR3 sequence (DNA): TGCGCCAGCAGCCCCGGTCCGCTCACTGAAGCTTTCTTT. This sequence encodes CASSPGPLTEAFF.